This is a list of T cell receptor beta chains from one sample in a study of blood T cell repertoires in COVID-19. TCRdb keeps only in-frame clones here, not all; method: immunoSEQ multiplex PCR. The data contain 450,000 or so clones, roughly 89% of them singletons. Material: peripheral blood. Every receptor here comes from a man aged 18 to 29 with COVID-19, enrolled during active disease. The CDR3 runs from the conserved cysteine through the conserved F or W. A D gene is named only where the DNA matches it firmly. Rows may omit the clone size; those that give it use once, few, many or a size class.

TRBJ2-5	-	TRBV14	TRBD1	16	TGTGCCAGCAGCCATGGACAGGGCCTCCGACAAGAGACCCAGTACTTC	CASSHGQGLRQETQYF
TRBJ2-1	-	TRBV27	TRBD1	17	TGTGCCAGCAGTTTTTACCTCTCCGGGACAGGGGTTGATGAGCAGTTCTTC	CASSFYLSGTGVDEQFF
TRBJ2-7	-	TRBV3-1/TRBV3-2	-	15	TGTGCCAGCAGCCAAGGTGGGACTCTCTCCTACGAGCAGTACTTC	CASSQGGTLSYEQYF
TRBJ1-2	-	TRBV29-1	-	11	TGCAGCGTTGCCAGGAACTATGGCTACACCTTC	CSVARNYGYTF
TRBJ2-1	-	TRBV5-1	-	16	TGCGCCAGCAGCCCGCGGATCGGATACCTCTACAATGAGCAGTTCTTC	CASSPRIGYLYNEQFF
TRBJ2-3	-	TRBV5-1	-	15	TGCGCCAGCAGAGGAGGGGCAGGTTACACAGATACGCAGTATTTT	CASRGGAGYTDTQYF
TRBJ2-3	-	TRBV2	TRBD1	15	TGTGCCAGCAGTGAGGACAGGGTTGGCCCAGATACGCAGTATTTT	CASSEDRVGPDTQYF
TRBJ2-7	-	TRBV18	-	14	TGTGCCAGCTCACCACAAACAGGGTATAGCGAGCAGTACTTC	CASSPQTGYSEQYF
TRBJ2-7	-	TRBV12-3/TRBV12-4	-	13	TGTGCCAGCAGTCAGGACACACCCTACGAGCAGTACTTC	CASSQDTPYEQYF
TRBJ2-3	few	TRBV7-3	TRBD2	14	TGTGCCAGCACGAGCGGGAGTTGGACAGATACGCAGTATTTT	CASTSGSWTDTQYF
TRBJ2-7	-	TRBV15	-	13	TGTGCCACCAGCAGAGATACCAGGAACGAGCAGTACTTC	CATSRDTRNEQYF
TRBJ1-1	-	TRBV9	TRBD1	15	TGTGCCAGCAGCGGGACAGGGGCGGGTTACACTGAAGCTTTCTTT	CASSGTGAGYTEAFF